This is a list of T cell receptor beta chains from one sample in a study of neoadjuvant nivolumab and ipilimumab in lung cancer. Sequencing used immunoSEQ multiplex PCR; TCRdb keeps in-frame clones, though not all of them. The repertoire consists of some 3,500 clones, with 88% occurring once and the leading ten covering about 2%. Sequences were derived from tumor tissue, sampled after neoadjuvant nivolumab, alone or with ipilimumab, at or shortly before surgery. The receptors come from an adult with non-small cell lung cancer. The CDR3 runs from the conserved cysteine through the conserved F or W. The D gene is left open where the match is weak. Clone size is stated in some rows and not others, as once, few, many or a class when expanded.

CDR3: CASRRGQGGYEQYF
DNA: TGTGCCAGCAGGAGGGGACAGGGAGGCTACGAGCAGTACTTC
J: TRBJ2-7
V: TRBV13
D: TRBD1
size: once

CDR3: CASRSIQGVSAYEQYF
DNA: TGTGCCAGCAGGTCTATACAGGGAGTCAGCGCCTACGAGCAGTACTTC
J: TRBJ2-7
V: TRBV27
D: NA
size: NA

CDR3: CASRADSTGELFF
DNA: TGCGCCAGCAGAGCCGACAGCACCGGGGAGCTGTTTTTT
J: TRBJ2-2
V: TRBV5-1
D: NA
size: NA

CDR3: CAWSKDRGPDTQYF
DNA: TGTGCCTGGAGTAAGGACAGGGGCCCAGATACGCAGTATTTT
J: TRBJ2-3
V: TRBV30
D: TRBD1
size: NA

CDR3: CASSLPGGSYNEQFF
DNA: TGTGCCAGCAGCCTACCTGGGGGCTCCTACAATGAGCAGTTCTTC
J: TRBJ2-1
V: TRBV7-9
D: NA
size: NA

CDR3: CASSYSGGSTDTQYF
DNA: TGTGCCAGCAGTTACTCGGGCGGGAGCACAGATACGCAGTATTTT
J: TRBJ2-3
V: TRBV6-5
D: NA
size: NA

CDR3: CASSRTTGNYEQYF
DNA: TGTGCCAGCAGCCGGACTACAGGGAACTACGAGCAGTACTTC
J: TRBJ2-7
V: TRBV9
D: NA
size: NA

CDR3: CASSDSGRNSNQPQHF
DNA: TGTGCCAGCAGTGATTCCGGGAGAAATAGCAATCAGCCCCAGCATTTT
J: TRBJ1-5
V: TRBV2
D: NA
size: NA

CDR3: CASKSRVNTGELFF
DNA: TGTGCCAGCAAGAGCAGAGTGAACACCGGGGAGCTGTTTTTT
J: TRBJ2-2
V: TRBV6-1
D: NA
size: NA

CDR3: CASSKGQGQETQYF
DNA: TGTGCCAGTAGTAAGGGGCAGGGACAAGAGACCCAGTACTTC
J: TRBJ2-5
V: TRBV19
D: NA
size: NA

CDR3: CASSLAGTSRETQYF
DNA: TGCGCCAGCAGCTTGGCCGGGACTAGCCGAGAGACCCAGTACTTC
J: TRBJ2-5
V: TRBV5-1
D: TRBD2
size: NA

CDR3: CASSLEVGESTEAFF
DNA: TGTGCCAGCAGCTTAGAGGTCGGGGAAAGCACTGAAGCTTTCTTT
J: TRBJ1-1
V: TRBV11-2
D: NA
size: NA

CDR3: CAIRNLAGNTGELFF
DNA: TGTGCCATCAGGAACCTAGCGGGGAACACCGGGGAGCTGTTTTTT
J: TRBJ2-2
V: TRBV10-3
D: TRBD2
size: NA

CDR3: CASSPAGQRNNEQFF
DNA: TGTGCTAGCAGCCCGGCGGGACAGAGAAACAATGAGCAGTTCTTC
J: TRBJ2-1
V: TRBV7-7
D: NA
size: once

CDR3: CASSLGPNQPQHF
DNA: TGCGCCAGCAGCTTGGGCCCTAATCAGCCCCAGCATTTT
J: TRBJ1-5
V: TRBV5-1
D: NA
size: NA

CDR3: CASSPYGTGEYEQYF
DNA: TGCGCCAGCAGCCCGTACGGGACAGGGGAGTACGAGCAGTACTTC
J: TRBJ2-7
V: TRBV4-1
D: TRBD1
size: NA

CDR3: CASTLPQGAYEQYF
DNA: TGTGCCAGCACCCTGCCTCAGGGCGCCTACGAGCAGTACTTC
J: TRBJ2-7
V: TRBV7-2
D: NA
size: NA

CDR3: CASSLQDRGELFF
DNA: TGCGCCAGCAGCTTACAGGACAGGGGGGAGCTGTTTTTT
J: TRBJ2-2
V: TRBV5-1
D: TRBD1
size: NA

CDR3: CASSPRGMGELFF
DNA: TGTGCCAGCAGCCCTCGTGGTATGGGGGAGCTGTTTTTT
J: TRBJ2-2
V: TRBV11-3
D: NA
size: NA

CDR3: CASSLGTGLNEKLFF
DNA: TGCGCCAGCAGCTTGGGGACAGGGCTTAATGAAAAACTGTTTTTT
J: TRBJ1-4
V: TRBV5-1
D: TRBD1
size: NA

CDR3: CAIRGQDDVGYTF
DNA: TGTGCCATCAGGGGACAGGATGATGTTGGCTACACCTTC
J: TRBJ1-2
V: TRBV10-3
D: TRBD1
size: NA

CDR3: CASDLGGLIPYEQYF
DNA: TGTGCCAGCGATCTCGGGGGGTTGATCCCCTACGAGCAGTACTTC
J: TRBJ2-7
V: TRBV7-9
D: TRBD2
size: NA

CDR3: CASSYEGISGNTIYF
DNA: TGTGCCAGCAGTTACGAGGGGATCAGTGGAAACACCATATATTTT
J: TRBJ1-3
V: TRBV6-6
D: NA
size: NA